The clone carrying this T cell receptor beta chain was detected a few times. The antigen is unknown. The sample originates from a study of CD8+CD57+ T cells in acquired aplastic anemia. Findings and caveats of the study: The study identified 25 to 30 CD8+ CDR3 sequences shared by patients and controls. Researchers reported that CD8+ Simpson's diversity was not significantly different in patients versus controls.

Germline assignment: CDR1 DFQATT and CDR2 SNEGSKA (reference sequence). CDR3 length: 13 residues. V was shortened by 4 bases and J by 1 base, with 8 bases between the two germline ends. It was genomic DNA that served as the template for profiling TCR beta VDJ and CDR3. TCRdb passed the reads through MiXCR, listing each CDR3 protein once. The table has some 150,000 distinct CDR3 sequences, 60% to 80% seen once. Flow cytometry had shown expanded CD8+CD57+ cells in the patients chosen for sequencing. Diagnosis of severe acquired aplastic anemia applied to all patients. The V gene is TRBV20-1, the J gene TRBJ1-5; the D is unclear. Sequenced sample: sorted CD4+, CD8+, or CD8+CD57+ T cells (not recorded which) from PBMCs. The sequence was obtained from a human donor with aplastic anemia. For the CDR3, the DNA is TGCAGTGCTACTCTCGGAAGCAATCAGCCCCAGCATTTT. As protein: CSATLGSNQPQHF.